Each of the 9 T cell receptor beta chains below was sequenced from the same sample in a study of blood T cell repertoires in COVID-19. Some clones are missing from TCRdb's copy, which holds only in-frame ones; the method was immunoSEQ multiplex PCR. The table lists some 180,000 clones, approximately 84% of them singletons. Material: peripheral blood. These TCRs come from a human donor in a cohort sampled during active COVID-19.

The V call is TRBV3-1 (or the pseudogene TRBV3-2), the J call TRBJ2-1; TRBD2 aligns across 12 bases. The V gene's germline CDR1 is LGHDT and CDR2 YNNKEL (reference sequence). The ends lost 5 bases at V and 10 bases at J; junction bases unmatched: 9. The CDR3 consists of 15 residues. The CDR3 spells CASSTSGGSGAEQFF. CDR3 bases: TGTGCCAGCAGCACTAGCGGGGGGTCCGGGGCGGAGCAGTTCTTC.

The chain recombines TRBV6-1 with TRBJ2-7; tentative D call: TRBD1 (5 bases). This CDR3 spans 14 amino acids. Per germline, CDR1 MNHNS and CDR2 SASEGT. The germline V and J ends were trimmed by 3 bases and 6 bases, with 15 bases remaining between them. CDR3 nucleotides: TGTGCCAGCAGTGATTCAGGGATCCTCCTCGAGCAGTACTTC. Translating gives CASSDSGILLEQYF.

The chain joins TRBV5-1 to TRBJ1-3; possibly TRBD1 for D (5 bases). The CDR3 is made up of 16 amino acids. Trimming took 0 bases from V and 0 from J, leaving 10 bases between them. Germline V CDR1 and CDR2: SGHRS, YFSETQ. Here the CDR3 DNA reads TGCGCCAGCAGCTTGGAGGGACTGGACTCTGGAAACACCATATATTTT. Translated, it gives CASSLEGLDSGNTIYF.

This chain connects TRBV7-9 to TRBJ2-7; TRBD1 might be the D (6 bases). This CDR3 has 14 residues. The germline V gene has CDR1 SEHNR and CDR2 FQNEAQ (reference sequence). V dropped 5 bases and J dropped 5 bases, with 16 bases sitting between them. CDR3 sequence reads: CASSDRGTADEQYF. For the CDR3, the DNA is TGTGCCAGCAGCGATAGGGGGACGGCCGACGAGCAGTACTTC.

V gene TRBV18 combines with J gene TRBJ2-7; D gene ambiguous. Germline V CDR1 and CDR2: KGHSH, LQKENI. The CDR3 is made up of 15 amino acids. V was cut by 3 bases and J by 1 base, with 13 bases left in between. CDR3 loop: CASSPGRLLSYEQYF. As DNA, the CDR3 is TGTGCCAGCTCACCGGGTCGACTGCTGTCCTACGAGCAGTACTTC.

The chain recombines TRBV10-3 with TRBJ1-4; TRBD1 matches at 8 bases. Germline V gene lookup returns CDR1 ENHRY and CDR2 SYGVKD. The CDR3 covers 15 residues. V trimming: 3 bases; J trimming: 4 bases; junction bases outside the gene matches: 4. CDR3 in DNA: TGTGCCATCAGTGACGGACAGGGATATAATGAAAAACTGTTTTTT. This translates into CAISDGQGYNEKLFF.

V and J are TRBV6-5 and TRBJ2-2, with TRBD1 identical over 9 bases. V lost 0 bases, J lost 9 bases, and 8 bases stayed unmatched. The CDR3 loop spans 16 amino acids. The germline gives CDR1 MNHEY, CDR2 SVGAGI. CDR3 DNA sequence: TGTGCCAGCAGTTACTCCGCCGGGACAGGGCTACGGGAGCTGTTTTTT. It is translated as CASSYSAGTGLRELFF.

The chain joins TRBV9 to TRBJ2-7, with TRBD1 matching over 8 bases. This CDR3 region has 14 residues. The germline gives CDR1 SGDLS, CDR2 YYNGEE. V lost 4 bases to trimming and J lost 6 bases; unmatched junction nucleotides: 9. CDR3: CASSPGDRLGEQYF. The CDR3, as DNA: TGTGCCAGCAGCCCCGGGGACAGGCTTGGCGAGCAGTACTTC.

Only a few counts were recorded for this clone. The chain combines TRBV5-1 with TRBJ2-7; TRBD1 is a possible D gene (5 bases). Germline CDR1 and CDR2: SGHRS and YFSETQ. This CDR3 comprises 14 residues. V lost 0 bases and J 5 bases, leaving 12 bases between the germline ends. CDR3 sequence reads: CASSLATAEHEQYF. CDR3 DNA sequence: TGCGCCAGCAGCTTGGCGACAGCTGAGCACGAGCAGTACTTC.